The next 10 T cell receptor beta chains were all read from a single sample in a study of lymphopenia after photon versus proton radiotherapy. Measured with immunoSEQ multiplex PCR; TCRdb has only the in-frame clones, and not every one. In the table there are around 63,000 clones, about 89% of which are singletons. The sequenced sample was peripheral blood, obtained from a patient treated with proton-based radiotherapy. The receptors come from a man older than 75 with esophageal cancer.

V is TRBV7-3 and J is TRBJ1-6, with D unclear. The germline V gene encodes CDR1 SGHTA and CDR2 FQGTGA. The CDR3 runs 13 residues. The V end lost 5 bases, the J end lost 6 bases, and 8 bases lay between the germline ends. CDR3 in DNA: TGTGCCAGCAGCCCGGCGGCTAATTCACCCCTCCACTTT. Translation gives CASSPAANSPLHF.

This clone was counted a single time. DNA for the CDR3: TGCGCCAGCACCCTAAGGCCGGCTAATGAAAAACTGTTTTTT. Its translation is CASTLRPANEKLFF. J is TRBJ1-4 and V is TRBV5-1, with D hard to call. The CDR3 loop spans 14 amino acids. Trimming removed 6 bases at V and 3 bases at J, with 12 bases between. Looked up from germline, CDR1 is SGHRS and CDR2 is YFSETQ.

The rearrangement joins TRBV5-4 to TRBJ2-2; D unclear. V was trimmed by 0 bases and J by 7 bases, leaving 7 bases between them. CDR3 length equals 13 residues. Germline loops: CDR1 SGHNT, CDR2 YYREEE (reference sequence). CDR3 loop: CASSLGGFGELFF. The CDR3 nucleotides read TGTGCCAGCAGCTTGGGGGGATTCGGGGAGCTGTTTTTT.

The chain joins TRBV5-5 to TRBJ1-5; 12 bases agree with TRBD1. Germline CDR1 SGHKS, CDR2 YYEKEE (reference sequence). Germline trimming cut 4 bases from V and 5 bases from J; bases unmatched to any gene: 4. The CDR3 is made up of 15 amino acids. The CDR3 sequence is CASSQGQGADQPQHF. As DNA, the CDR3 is TGTGCCAGCAGCCAGGGACAGGGGGCAGATCAGCCCCAGCATTTT.

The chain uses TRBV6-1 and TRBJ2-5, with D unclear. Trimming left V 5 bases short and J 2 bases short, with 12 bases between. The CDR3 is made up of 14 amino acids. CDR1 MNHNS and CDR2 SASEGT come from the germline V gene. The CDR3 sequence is CASSLFRFQETQYF. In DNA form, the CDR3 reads TGTGCCAGCAGTCTGTTTAGGTTTCAAGAGACCCAGTACTTC.

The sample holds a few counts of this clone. CDR3 loop: CASSSDRGPFNEQFF. The CDR3 coding sequence is TGTGCCAGCAGCTCCGACAGGGGCCCCTTCAATGAGCAGTTCTTC. The V call is TRBV7-8, the J call TRBJ2-1; 8 bases line up with TRBD1. This CDR3 region has 15 residues. From germline, CDR1 is SGHVS and CDR2 FQNEAQ. Losses at the gene ends were 4 bases for V and 6 bases for J; bases not matched to a gene: 8.

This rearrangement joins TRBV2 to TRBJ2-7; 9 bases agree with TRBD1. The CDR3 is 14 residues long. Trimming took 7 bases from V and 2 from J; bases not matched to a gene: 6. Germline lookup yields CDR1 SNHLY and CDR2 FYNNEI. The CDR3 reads CASNRDRATYEQYF. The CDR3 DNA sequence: TGTGCCAGCAACCGGGACAGGGCGACCTACGAGCAGTACTTC. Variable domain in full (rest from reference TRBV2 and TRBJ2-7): EPEVTQTPSHQVTQMGQEVILRCVPISNHLYFYWYRQILGQKVEFLVSFYNNEISEKSEIFDDQFSVERPDGSNFTLKIRSTKLEDSAMYFCASNRDRATYEQYFGPGTRLTVT.

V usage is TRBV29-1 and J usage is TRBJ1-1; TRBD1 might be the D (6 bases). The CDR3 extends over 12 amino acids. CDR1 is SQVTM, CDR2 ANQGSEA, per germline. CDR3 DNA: TGCGGAATACGGGGGGCCTACACTGAAGCTTTCTTT. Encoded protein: CGIRGAYTEAFF.

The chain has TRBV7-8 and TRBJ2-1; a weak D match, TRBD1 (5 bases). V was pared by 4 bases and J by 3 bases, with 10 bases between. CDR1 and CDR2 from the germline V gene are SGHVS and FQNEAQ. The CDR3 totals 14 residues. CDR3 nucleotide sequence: TGTGCCAGCAGCTATAGGGGATACTACAATGAGCAGTTCTTC. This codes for CASSYRGYYNEQFF. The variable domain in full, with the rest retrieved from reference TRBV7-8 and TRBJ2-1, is GAGVSQSPRYKVAKRGQDVALRCDPISGHVSLFWYQQALGQGPEFLTYFQNEAQLDKSGLPSDRFFAERPEGSVSTLKIQRTQQEDSAVYLCASSYRGYYNEQFFGPGTRLTVL.

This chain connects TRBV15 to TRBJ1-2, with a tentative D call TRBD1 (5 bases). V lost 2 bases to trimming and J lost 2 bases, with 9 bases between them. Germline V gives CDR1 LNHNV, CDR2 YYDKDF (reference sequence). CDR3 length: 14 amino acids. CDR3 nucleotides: TGTGCCACCAGCAGACAGGGAATCAACTATGGCTACACCTTC. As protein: CATSRQGINYGYTF. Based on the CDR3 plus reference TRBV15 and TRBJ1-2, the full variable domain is DAMVIQNPRYQVTQFGKPVTLSCSQTLNHNVMYWYQQKSSQAPKLLFHYYDKDFNNEADTPDNFQSRRPNTSFCFLDIRSPGLGDTAMYLCATSRQGINYGYTFGSGTRLTVV.